This T cell receptor (beta chain) is drawn from a study of blood T cell repertoires in COVID-19. Looking at the study overall: Some COVID-19 samples were acute and others convalescent; all came from the United States, Italy and Spain. Sources were T cells, B-cell-depleted T cells, or PBMCs; the material itself was cDNA or gDNA.

Methods used by the authors: Reference gene primer amplification gave estimated nucleated cell counts. This table comes from immunoSEQ multiplex PCR, and its TCRdb copy is limited to in-frame clones, with some not included. D and trimming come from the DNA, and the V and J calls and clone size come from that table. The sample comprises 300,000 to 350,000 clones, about 90% of which are singletons, and just under 6.5% rests with the top ten. The length of the CDR3 is 15 residues. Between the trimmed V and J ends, which lost 5 bases and 5 bases, there was a span of 18 bases. Germline CDR1 is MNHEY and CDR2 is SVGAGI. Patients in Seattle were enrolled during active infection, then followed longitudinally.

V is TRBV6-5 and J is TRBJ2-5; D is perhaps TRBD1 (6 bases). The sample comprised peripheral blood. The TCR originated in a woman aged 45 to 65 with COVID-19, enrolled during active disease. The CDR3 sequence: CASSRVPRGWETQYF. The CDR3 DNA sequence: TGTGCCAGCAGTCGAGTCCCCAGGGGCTGGGAGACCCAGTACTTC.